The 16 T cell receptor beta chains presented below share a single source sample, sequenced in a study of blood T cell repertoires in COVID-19 (dated by TCRdb to the early 2020s). Libraries were built with the immunoSEQ multiplex PCR assay. TCRdb provides this immuneACCESS table in a form limited to in-frame rearrangements. Some clones are lacking; in checked studies, under half of them reflect an unresolved V gene, and why the rest are absent is not known. Here the sample has 250,000 to 400,000 clones; roughly nine tenths occur a single time. 2.9% of the sample is held by the ten biggest clonotypes. The specimen was peripheral blood. These receptors came from a woman aged 25-40 years with COVID-19, enrolled during active disease.

The chain employs TRBV30 and TRBJ2-3, with 8 bases matching TRBD1. CDR1 is GTSNPN, CDR2 SVGIG, per germline (reference sequence). The V segment lost 7 bases and the J segment 0 bases; nucleotides outside the gene matches: 3. CDR3 length: 13 residues. The DNA of the CDR3 is TGTGCCTTCCAGGGGGCCAGCACAGATACGCAGTATTTT. This codes for CAFQGASTDTQYF.

J is TRBJ2-2 and V is TRBV19, with 8 nucleotides matching TRBD2. Germline lookup yields CDR1 LNHDA and CDR2 SQIVND (reference sequence). CDR3 size: 15 residues. V was pared by 3 bases and J by 0 bases, with 0 bases of the junction left unmatched. The CDR3 DNA is TGTGCCAGTAGTATGACTAGCGCGAACACCGGGGAGCTGTTTTTT. Its protein is CASSMTSANTGELFF.

Concerning this clone itself: The sample contains more than one DNA sequence encoding this CDR3. The chain joins TRBV5-1 to TRBJ1-1; TRBD1 matches at 11 bases. V lost 4 bases and J lost 5; bases outside the gene matches: 4. CDR1 and CDR2 from the germline V gene are SGHRS and YFSETQ. This CDR3 region has 14 residues. As DNA, the CDR3 is TGCGCCAGCAGCCCGGGACAGGGGGGAACTGAAGCTTTCTTT. Translated, it gives CASSPGQGGTEAFF.

As regards this clone: The same CDR3 is also encoded by other DNA sequences in this sample. The rearrangement uses TRBV30 and TRBJ1-5; a weak D match, TRBD1 (6 bases). Deletions cut 0 bases from V and 4 bases from J, with 7 bases between. The CDR3 contains 13 residues. CDR1 is GTSNPN and CDR2 is SVGIG in the germline V gene (reference sequence). The CDR3 here is CAWSVGQNQPQHF. CDR3 bases: TGTGCCTGGAGTGTAGGACAGAATCAGCCCCAGCATTTT.

J is TRBJ2-7 and V is TRBV3-1 (or the pseudogene TRBV3-2); D is possibly TRBD2 (5 bases). The germline V gene encodes CDR1 LGHDT and CDR2 YNNKEL (reference sequence). This CDR3 spans 14 amino acids. The V end was cut by 4 bases, the J end by 6 bases, with 16 bases between. The CDR3 coding sequence is TGTGCCAGCAGCCTAGGTGGCGGGTCGGGCGAGCAGTACTTC. It specifies CASSLGGGSGEQYF.

The chain uses TRBV19 and TRBJ2-7, with a tentative D call TRBD1 (6 bases). V was clipped by 4 bases and J by 1 base, with 14 bases between them. CDR1 and CDR2 (germline): LNHDA, SQIVND (reference sequence). The CDR3 has 15 residues. The CDR3 sequence is CASSTGSGTSYEQYF. CDR3 coding DNA: TGTGCCAGTAGTACTGGGTCTGGGACATCCTACGAGCAGTACTTC.

The chain joins TRBV2 to TRBJ1-1; D may be TRBD1 (6 bases). V lost 3 bases, J lost 4 bases, and 12 bases lay in between. From germline, CDR1 is SNHLY and CDR2 FYNNEI. The CDR3 is 14 residues long. CDR3 residues: CASSEGGRRTEAFF. In DNA, the CDR3 is TGTGCCAGCAGTGAGGGGGGGCGTCGCACTGAAGCTTTCTTT. Drawing the rest from reference TRBV2 and TRBJ1-1, the complete variable domain is EPEVTQTPSHQVTQMGQEVILRCVPISNHLYFYWYRQILGQKVEFLVSFYNNEISEKSEIFDDQFSVERPDGSNFTLKIRSTKLEDSAMYFCASSEGGRRTEAFFGQGTRLTVV.

The V gene is TRBV3-1 (or the pseudogene TRBV3-2), the J gene TRBJ2-7; 12 bases match TRBD2. The junction had 7 bases not matched to a gene; V was cut back by 1 base and J by 9 bases. Germline lookup yields CDR1 LGHDT and CDR2 YNNKEL (reference sequence). The CDR3 consists of 15 residues. The CDR3 DNA is TGTGCCAGCAGCCAAGGTCTAGCGGGAGGGCGAGGGCAGTACTTC. The encoded protein is CASSQGLAGGRGQYF.

The chain is built from TRBV28 and TRBJ2-7; 9 bases map to TRBD2. J was trimmed by 3 bases and V by 1 base; bases with no gene match: 7. The CDR3 is 16 residues long. The germline CDR1 and CDR2 sequences are MDHEN and SYDVKM. The CDR3 loop reads CASSLYWTSDHYEQYF. In DNA form, the CDR3 reads TGTGCCAGCAGTTTATATTGGACTAGCGACCACTACGAGCAGTACTTC.

The chain has TRBV5-1 and TRBJ1-2; 7 positions agree with TRBD1. The germline CDR1 and CDR2 sequences are SGHRS and YFSETQ. V lost 4 bases, J lost 0 bases, and 6 bases stayed unmatched. CDR3 length equals 15 residues. CDR3 DNA sequence: TGCGCCAGCAGCCCGGACAGGACTACTAACTATGGCTACACCTTC. Its translation is CASSPDRTTNYGYTF.

The chain carries TRBV11-2 and TRBJ1-6; TRBD1 matches at 7 bases. Germline CDR1 is SGHAT and CDR2 is FQNNGV. With 5 bases clipped from V and 5 bases from J, the junction kept 6 bases outside the gene matches. This CDR3 comprises 15 residues. CDR3 sequence reads: CASSLYRGDNSPLHF. The CDR3 nucleotides read TGTGCCAGCAGCCTTTACAGGGGCGATAATTCACCCCTCCACTTT.

V gene TRBV5-1 combines with J gene TRBJ2-1, with 12 positions matching TRBD1. Per the germline V gene, CDR1 is SGHRS and CDR2 is YFSETQ. The CDR3 consists of 18 residues. The junction had 4 bases not matched to a gene; V was cut back by 0 bases and J by 0 bases. CDR3 DNA: TGCGCCAGCAGCTTGGAGGGACAGGGGGCAAGCTCCTACAATGAGCAGTTCTTC. This codes for CASSLEGQGASSYNEQFF.

There are a few counts of this clone. The V call is TRBV5-4, the J call TRBJ2-5; 8 positions agree with TRBD2. Germline V gives CDR1 SGHNT, CDR2 YYREEE (reference sequence). V lost 2 bases, J lost 3 bases, and 0 bases stayed unmatched. There are 13 residues in the CDR3. CDR3 bases: TGTGCCAGCAGCTTACTAGCGGAAGAGACCCAGTACTTC. Translation gives CASSLLAEETQYF.

The chain has TRBV6-5 and TRBJ2-7; D uncertain. The length of the CDR3 is 13 residues. V lost 6 bases and J 2 bases, leaving 11 bases between the germline ends. Germline-derived CDR1 and CDR2 are MNHEY and SVGAGI. The CDR3 here is CASRTTATYEQYF. The CDR3, as DNA: TGTGCCAGCAGAACGACTGCAACCTACGAGCAGTACTTC.

The chain has TRBV6-5 and TRBJ1-1; D perhaps matches TRBD1 (6 bases). The CDR3 consists of 13 residues. The germline V and J ends were trimmed by 7 bases and 6 bases, with 15 bases remaining between them. Looked up from germline, CDR1 is MNHEY and CDR2 is SVGAGI. The CDR3 DNA sequence: TGTGCCAGCACCGGGGGGGCGGTGGCTGAAGCTTTCTTT. Its protein is CASTGGAVAEAFF.

The CDR3 protein is CAISESVAGTGRNYGYTF. The DNA of the CDR3 is TGTGCCATCAGTGAGTCGGTCGCCGGGACAGGGAGGAACTATGGCTACACCTTC. J is TRBJ1-2 and V is TRBV10-3; 9 bases agree with TRBD1. Trimming removed 0 bases from V and 2 bases from J; junction bases left unmatched: 10. Germline CDR1 and CDR2: ENHRY and SYGVKD. This CDR3 is 18 amino acids long.